These 27 T cell receptor beta chains were sequenced from one sample in a study of blood T cell repertoires in COVID-19. Sequencing used immunoSEQ multiplex PCR; TCRdb keeps in-frame clones, though not all of them. The data show some 260,000 clones, 88% seen once. Sequences were obtained from peripheral blood. The receptors stem from a young woman with COVID-19, enrolled during active disease.

The chain is built from TRBV27 and TRBJ2-7; possible D gene TRBD2, 7 bases. Trimming took 8 bases from V and 3 from J, leaving 17 bases between them. The germline V gene encodes CDR1 MNHEY and CDR2 SMNVEV (reference sequence). The CDR3 covers 14 residues. The CDR3 nucleotides read TGTGCCAGCGGTCTAGGCGGGGGCAACTACGAGCAGTACTTC. It is translated as CASGLGGGNYEQYF.

This chain uses TRBV5-4 with TRBJ2-5; possible D gene TRBD1, 6 bases. Trimming took off 4 bases at V and 1 base at J, with 11 bases between the two ends. Germline CDR1 SGHNT, CDR2 YYREEE (reference sequence). The CDR3 length is 14 residues. The CDR3 sequence is CASSTTGPQETQYF. The CDR3 DNA reads TGTGCCAGCAGCACGACAGGCCCCCAAGAGACCCAGTACTTC.

The V gene is TRBV4-1, the J gene TRBJ2-7, with D possibly TRBD2 on 5 matching bases. This CDR3 is 15 amino acids long. Trimming shortened V by 0 bases and J by 4 bases, and 13 bases separated the two germline ends. The germline gives CDR1 MGHRA, CDR2 YSYEKL. The CDR3 sequence: CASSQDGSALYEQYF. The CDR3 region has the DNA TGCGCCAGCAGCCAAGATGGGAGCGCGCTTTACGAGCAGTACTTC.

The chain uses TRBV4-1 and TRBJ2-1; the D gene is possibly TRBD1 (6 bases). The V and J ends lost 1 base and 6 bases respectively, with 16 bases between them. Germline V gene data show CDR1 as MGHRA and CDR2 as YSYEKL. The CDR3 sequence is 16 residues long. In DNA, the CDR3 is TGCGCCAGCAGCCAAGTTACCCGGGGCAGGGGCAATGAGCAGTTCTTC. It translates to CASSQVTRGRGNEQFF.

The rearrangement links TRBV27 to TRBJ1-6; 9 bases map to TRBD1. Germline V gene data show CDR1 as MNHEY and CDR2 as SMNVEV (reference sequence). The J segment lost 12 bases and the V segment lost 5 bases, leaving 5 bases of the junction unmatched. There are 13 residues in the CDR3. The CDR3 sequence: CASSLGQGGPLHF. CDR3 nucleotide sequence: TGTGCCAGCAGTCTGGGACAGGGAGGACCCCTCCACTTT.

The chain uses TRBV6-6 and TRBJ1-2, with 10 positions matching TRBD1. CDR1 MNHNY and CDR2 SVGAGI come from the germline V gene (reference sequence). The CDR3 extends over 15 amino acids. Trimming cost V 6 bases and J 6 bases; bases outside gene matches: 10. The CDR3 is CASSRPGTGENGYTF. The DNA of the CDR3 is TGTGCCAGCAGCCGTCCCGGGACAGGGGAAAATGGCTACACCTTC.

This clone showed up just once. The V and J genes are TRBV7-2 and TRBJ1-2, with 10 bases aligning to TRBD1. The CDR3 covers 16 residues. The trim removed 3 bases at V and 8 bases at J, leaving 12 bases unmatched. The germline V gene encodes CDR1 SGHTA and CDR2 FQGNSA. The DNA of the CDR3 is TGTGCCAGCAGCTTGGGCGAAAGAGACAGGGGGCCAGGCTACACCTTC. It is translated as CASSLGERDRGPGYTF.

The genes are TRBV10-2 and TRBJ1-3; D remains ambiguous. Germline V CDR1 and CDR2: WSHSY, SAAADI. Trimming left V 3 bases short and J 0 bases short, with 6 bases between. The CDR3 has 14 residues. As DNA, the CDR3 is TGCGCCAGCAGTGACGTGAGCTCTGGAAACACCATATATTTT. It specifies CASSDVSSGNTIYF.

The V and J genes are TRBV15 and TRBJ1-4, with 8 bases aligning to TRBD1. The CDR3 sequence is 12 residues long. Germline CDR1 is LNHNV and CDR2 is YYDKDF (reference sequence). The V and J ends lost 0 bases and 13 bases, in that order; junction bases with no gene match: 1. The CDR3 loop reads CATSREQGVLFF. In nucleotides, the CDR3 is TGTGCCACCAGCAGAGAACAGGGGGTACTGTTTTTT.

The V call is TRBV10-1, the J call TRBJ2-3; 8 bases are a match to TRBD1. V shed 5 bases, J shed 0 bases, and the junction held 4 bases outside the gene matches. CDR1 WNHNN and CDR2 SYGVQD come from the germline V gene (reference sequence). The length of the CDR3 is 15 residues. This CDR3 reads CASSRGTGSTDTQYF. The CDR3 nucleotides read TGCGCCAGCAGTCGAGGGACAGGCAGCACAGATACGCAGTATTTT.

V gene TRBV27 combines with J gene TRBJ2-1; 8 nucleotides agree with TRBD2. Germline CDR1 is MNHEY and CDR2 is SMNVEV (reference sequence). The V gene end was trimmed by 7 bases and the J gene end by 7 bases; junction bases not matched to a gene: 3. CDR3 length equals 12 residues. The CDR3 region is CASTGGRNEQFF. As DNA, the CDR3 is TGTGCCAGCACGGGGGGGAGGAATGAGCAGTTCTTC.

The V call is TRBV7-9, the J call TRBJ1-1, with unresolved D. This CDR3 is built from 13 residues. V lost 11 bases and J lost 1, with 14 bases in between. Per the germline V gene, CDR1 is SEHNR and CDR2 is FQNEAQ (reference sequence). CDR3 coding DNA: TGTGCCCCCTTCGACACTCGGAACACTGAAGCTTTCTTT. Translation: CAPFDTRNTEAFF.

This chain links TRBV6-5 with TRBJ1-1; D is undetermined. The CDR3 length is 13 residues. CDR1 MNHEY and CDR2 SVGAGI come from the germline V gene. V lost 6 bases to trimming and J lost 1 base, with 9 bases between them. In DNA form, the CDR3 reads TGTGCCAGCAGCCCCACACCGAACACTGAAGCTTTCTTT. This sequence encodes CASSPTPNTEAFF.

This chain uses TRBV19 with TRBJ1-2; D is unclear. The CDR3 runs to 13 residues. The V gene lost 0 bases and the J gene lost 4 bases, with 6 bases spanning the gap. From germline, CDR1 is LNHDA and CDR2 SQIVND (reference sequence). CDR3 loop: CASSIDQVYGYTF. CDR3 nucleotides: TGTGCCAGTAGTATAGACCAGGTCTATGGCTACACCTTC. The variable domain in full, with the rest retrieved from reference TRBV19 and TRBJ1-2, is DGGITQSPKYLFRKEGQNVTLSCEQNLNHDAMYWYRQDPGQGLRLIYYSQIVNDFQKGDIAEGYSVSREKKESFPLTVTSAQKNPTAFYLCASSIDQVYGYTFGSGTRLTVV.

In its sample, this clone was seen once. The gene calls are TRBV11-2 and TRBJ1-5; tentative D call: TRBD1 (6 bases). The CDR3 is made up of 15 amino acids. V shed 6 bases and J shed 3 bases, with 15 bases lying between them. CDR1 is SGHAT and CDR2 is FQNNGV in the germline V gene. The CDR3 is CASSEQGYFNQPQHF. The CDR3 DNA reads as TGTGCCAGCAGTGAACAGGGTTACTTCAATCAGCCCCAGCATTTT.

This clone was detected once. The chain is built from TRBV28 and TRBJ1-6; no clear D gene. Trimming removed 0 bases from V and 2 bases from J, with 11 bases in between. CDR3 size: 17 residues. Germline V gene sequence: CDR1 MDHEN, CDR2 SYDVKM. The CDR3, as DNA: TGTGCCAGCAGTTTATGGGCGAGGTCCGCCTATAATTCACCCCTCCACTTT. Translation: CASSLWARSAYNSPLHF.

The V gene is TRBV6-6, the J gene TRBJ2-1, with 7 nucleotides matching TRBD2. The V gene's germline CDR1 is MNHNY and CDR2 SVGAGI (reference sequence). V lost 6 bases to trimming and J lost 5 bases; unmatched junction nucleotides: 13. This CDR3 is 16 amino acids long. The CDR3 nucleotides read TGTGCCAGCAGCTGGGGGGGTCGGGATAAGAACAATGAGCAGTTCTTC. Translation gives CASSWGGRDKNNEQFF.

This clone was observed a single time. The gene calls are TRBV3-1 (or the pseudogene TRBV3-2) and TRBJ1-6; maybe TRBD1 (6 bases). The CDR3 loop spans 15 amino acids. Germline CDR1 LGHDT, CDR2 YNNKEL (reference sequence). With 4 bases removed from V and 5 bases from J, the gap between germline ends came to 12 bases. Here the CDR3 reads CASSRWTADNSPLHF. The CDR3 DNA reads TGTGCCAGCAGCCGTTGGACAGCTGATAATTCACCCCTCCACTTT.

The chain is built from TRBV19 and TRBJ1-1; 9 bases agree with TRBD1. The V gene end was trimmed by 4 bases and the J gene end by 5 bases; junction bases not matched to a gene: 8. The CDR3 spans 15 residues. CDR1 and CDR2 (germline): LNHDA, SQIVND (reference sequence). As DNA, the CDR3 is TGTGCCAGTAGTACACAACAGGGGGCGCGGACTGAAGCTTTCTTT. Translation gives CASSTQQGARTEAFF.

The chain employs TRBV5-5 and TRBJ2-2, with 7 nucleotides matching TRBD2. The germline V gene encodes CDR1 SGHKS and CDR2 YYEKEE (reference sequence). The CDR3 is 19 residues long. Losses at the gene ends were 4 bases for V and 0 bases for J; bases not matched to a gene: 15. The chain's CDR3 is CASSQPTSHRPANTGELFF. The CDR3, as DNA: TGTGCCAGCAGCCAACCGACTAGCCACCGCCCCGCGAACACCGGGGAGCTGTTTTTT.

The chain couples TRBV5-1 to TRBJ2-3; 9 nucleotides align to TRBD2. Germline assignment: CDR1 SGHRS and CDR2 YFSETQ. V gave up 3 bases and J gave up 0 bases; unmatched junction bases: 5. There are 16 residues in the CDR3. The CDR3 protein is CASSSSLAGSTDTQYF. For the CDR3, the DNA is TGCGCCAGCAGCTCCTCACTAGCGGGCAGCACAGATACGCAGTATTTT.

V usage is TRBV29-1 and J usage is TRBJ1-2; D unclear. Germline V gene data show CDR1 as SQVTM and CDR2 as ANQGSEA. This CDR3 has 14 residues. V lost 0 bases to trimming and J lost 2 bases, with 10 bases between them. DNA for the CDR3: TGCAGCGTTGAAGATCGGGGAGCCAACTATGGCTACACCTTC. Translation gives CSVEDRGANYGYTF.

The CDR3, as DNA: TGTGCCAGCAGTTACGGGGGAGGGATCGGCTACACCTTC. This encodes CASSYGGGIGYTF. The chain links TRBV6-6 to TRBJ1-2, with a possible D match to TRBD1 (5 bases). Trimming removed 2 bases at V and 8 bases at J, with 12 bases between. The germline V gene has CDR1 MNHNY and CDR2 SVGAGI (reference sequence). This CDR3 has 13 amino acids.

V gene TRBV9 combines with J gene TRBJ2-2; D unresolved. CDR1 and CDR2 from the germline V gene are SGDLS and YYNGEE. The CDR3 spans 12 residues. The V end was cut by 4 bases, the J end by 2 bases, with 3 bases between. CDR3 DNA: TGTGCCAGCAGCCTTAACACCGGGGAGCTGTTTTTT. Translating it yields CASSLNTGELFF.

The chain carries TRBV7-2 and TRBJ2-1; TRBD2 is a possible D gene (6 bases). The V end lost 3 bases, the J end lost 3 bases, and 9 bases lay between the germline ends. The CDR3 runs to 14 residues. Looked up from germline, CDR1 is SGHTA and CDR2 is FQGNSA. CDR3 in DNA: TGTGCCAGCAGCTTCGCGGGGCTCTACAATGAGCAGTTCTTC. Its protein is CASSFAGLYNEQFF.

This clone appeared a single time. The chain employs TRBV3-1 (or the pseudogene TRBV3-2) and TRBJ2-1; D is perhaps TRBD2 (6 bases). This CDR3 has 15 residues. The V gene's germline CDR1 is LGHDT and CDR2 YNNKEL (reference sequence). V was pared by 1 base and J by 2 bases, with 9 bases between. CDR3 loop: CASSQAGETYNEQFF. Here the CDR3 DNA reads TGTGCCAGCAGCCAAGCGGGGGAAACCTACAATGAGCAGTTCTTC.

The chain recombines TRBV6-6 with TRBJ1-5; 12 bases fit TRBD1. This CDR3 spans 16 amino acids. Trimming cost V 5 bases and J 4 bases; bases outside gene matches: 6. The germline V gene has CDR1 MNHNY and CDR2 SVGAGI (reference sequence). CDR3 coding DNA: TGTGCCAGCAGTACGGGACAGGGGGCGGGGAATCAGCCCCAGCATTTT. Protein: CASSTGQGAGNQPQHF.